This T cell receptor (beta chain) was observed in a study of cytomegalovirus exposure and HLA in healthy donors. The CDR3 spans 15 residues. Germline CDR1 MNHEY, CDR2 SVGAGI. The V and J ends lost 6 bases and 3 bases, in that order; junction bases with no gene match: 9. Both 60 Vbeta primers and 13 Jbeta primers went into the PCR. Sequencing was performed with immunoSEQ multiplex PCR; in TCRdb, only in-frame clones are kept and a portion is missing. The sample lists roughly 150,000 clones, almost 85% occurring once. Sequenced input: PBMCs. The source of this sequence is a man aged 25 to 40 in good health and CMV-seropositive. The chain links TRBV6-5 to TRBJ1-1; 8 nucleotides match TRBD1. CDR3 protein: CASSNDRGRDTEAFF. In nucleotides, the CDR3 is TGTGCCAGCAGCAACGACAGGGGCCGGGACACTGAAGCTTTCTTT.